These T cell receptor beta chains were read from a single sample in a study of T cell changes during pregnancy in multiple sclerosis. Generated by immunoSEQ multiplex PCR, the TCRdb table keeps only in-frame clones and is missing some. In the table there are tens of thousands of clones, 75% to 95% of which are singletons. The specimen was CD8+ T cells from peripheral blood mononuclear cells, collected after pregnancy. The receptor set was obtained from a female donor with multiple sclerosis, enrolled in a pregnancy study. The CDR3 runs from the conserved cysteine through the conserved F or W. Fields, in order: D gene, clone size, V gene, J gene, CDR3 DNA, CDR3 protein. D genes are given only for firm matches. Size values are once, few and many counts, or a class for expanded clones, and some rows have none.

.	.	TRBV7-3	TRBJ2-3	TGTGCCAGCAGCTTTGGAGGGGGCATGAGAACGCAGTATTTT	CASSFGGGMRTQYF
.	.	TRBV13	TRBJ2-3	TGTGCCAGCAGCTTCGTCGGTAGATCATACACAGATACGCAGTATTTT	CASSFVGRSYTDTQYF
TRBD1	.	TRBV5-4	TRBJ1-2	TGTGCCAGCAGCTTGGGGACAGGGTTAGGCTATGGCTACACCTTC	CASSLGTGLGYGYTF
.	once	TRBV11-2	TRBJ1-1	TGTGCCAGCAGCTTAAGTCGAGGACACCGGCCCACTGAAGCTTTCTTT	CASSLSRGHRPTEAFF
TRBD1	.	TRBV7-9	TRBJ1-1	TGTGCCAGCAGCCAAGGACAGGGGTTGAACACTGAAGCTTTCTTT	CASSQGQGLNTEAFF
.	once	TRBV7-6	TRBJ1-1	TGTGCCAGCAGCTTGCCCCCGGGACACGACCCGCGGAACACTGAAGCTTTCTTT	CASSLPPGHDPRNTEAFF
TRBD2	.	TRBV30	TRBJ2-7	TGTGCCTGGAGTGTAAACGGGGACTACGGGCAGTACTTC	CAWSVNGDYGQYF
.	.	TRBV5-1	TRBJ1-2	TGCGCCAGCAGCTGGAGAAAGGGCAGGGGTTTGTTTGGCTACACCTTC	CASSWRKGRGLFGYTF
TRBD1	.	TRBV27	TRBJ2-7	TGTGCCAGCAGTCCGGGACAGGGGGCCTACGAGCAGTACTTC	CASSPGQGAYEQYF
.	.	TRBV11-2	TRBJ2-7	TGTGCCAGCAGCTTAATTACGGTCGGCTACGAGCAGTACTTC	CASSLITVGYEQYF
TRBD1	.	TRBV25-1	TRBJ2-7	TGTGCCAGCAGTGACCAGACAGGGAAAGAGCAGTACTTC	CASSDQTGKEQYF
.	.	TRBV19	TRBJ1-1	TGTGCCAGTAGTATCGGGCCAGGGATCACCGACACTGAAGCTTTCTTT	CASSIGPGITDTEAFF
TRBD2	once	TRBV6-5	TRBJ2-3	TGTGCCAGCGAGCGGGGGGTCCCGGATACGCAGTATTTT	CASERGVPDTQYF
.	.	TRBV5-8	TRBJ1-3	TGTGCCAGCAGCTTGGCCCCTGGACAGCGGAGGGGAAACACCATATATTTT	CASSLAPGQRRGNTIYF
.	.	TRBV29-1	TRBJ1-4	TGCAGCGTTGACGGTGGGGCGGATGAAAAACTGTTTTTT	CSVDGGADEKLFF
.	.	TRBV6-4	TRBJ2-1	TGTGCCAGCAGTGACTCCGCGGGGATGCAGTTCTTC	CASSDSAGMQFF
.	.	TRBV13	TRBJ1-1	TGTGCCAGCAGGAACAGCGGGGGCCGATCTGAAGCTTTCTTT	CASRNSGGRSEAFF
TRBD1	.	TRBV5-4	TRBJ2-7	TGTGCCAGCAGCCCTGGGACAGGGGACTACGAGCAGTACTTC	CASSPGTGDYEQYF
.	few	TRBV9	TRBJ1-1	TGTGCCAGCAGCTCCCAGGGGTTGAACACTGAAGCTTTCTTT	CASSSQGLNTEAFF
.	.	TRBV6-6	TRBJ1-5	TGTGCCAGCAGCTCGGACAGCGCAGTCAATCAGCCCCAGCATTTT	CASSSDSAVNQPQHF
TRBD2	.	TRBV27	TRBJ2-7	TGTGCCAGCAGCCCAATGTGGACTAGGTCAAGCTCCTACGAGCAGTACTTC	CASSPMWTRSSSYEQYF
TRBD1	.	TRBV7-7	TRBJ1-3	TGTGCCAGCAGCCGAGGGACAGGGGGTGGAAACACCATATATTTT	CASSRGTGGGNTIYF
.	.	TRBV4-3	TRBJ2-3	TGCGCCAGCAGCCAAGACATGGGAGGCACAGATACGCAGTATTTT	CASSQDMGGTDTQYF
.	.	TRBV6-5	TRBJ2-3	TGTGCCAGCAGCCAGGGTGGTCGGGCAGATACGCAGTATTTT	CASSQGGRADTQYF
TRBD2	few	TRBV7-9	TRBJ2-2	TGTGCCAGCAGCTTGTGGCGGGGGGGCCCCGGGGAGCTGTTTTTT	CASSLWRGGPGELFF
.	.	TRBV5-4	TRBJ2-1	TGTGCCAGCAGCTTGGCGGTTCTCCCTCAGGATGAGCAGTTCTTC	CASSLAVLPQDEQFF
TRBD2	.	TRBV30	TRBJ2-1	TGTGCCTGGAGTGCCCTTTCGGGGGAGGGCTCCTACAATGAGCAGTTCTTC	CAWSALSGEGSYNEQFF
.	once	TRBV10-1	TRBJ2-7	TGCGCCAGCAGTGCCGCCAGACTTGCCTTTCCCTACGAGCAGTACTTC	CASSAARLAFPYEQYF
TRBD1	.	TRBV13	TRBJ1-1	TGTGCCAGCAGCCCGACAGGGTGGGATGAAGCTTTCTTT	CASSPTGWDEAFF
.	.	TRBV27	TRBJ2-7	TGTGCCAGCAGTTTCACCGCGAGGTTCGACTCCTACGAGCAGTACTTC	CASSFTARFDSYEQYF
TRBD2	.	TRBV4-3	TRBJ2-2	TGCGCCAGCAGCCCTCGTTACGGACTAGCGGGAAACACCGGGGAGCTGTTTTTT	CASSPRYGLAGNTGELFF
TRBD2	.	TRBV2	TRBJ2-2	TGTGCCAGCTGTACTAGCGGGCGGGAAGTAACCGGGGAGCTGTTTTTT	CASCTSGREVTGELFF
TRBD2	.	TRBV28	TRBJ2-1	TGTGCCAGCAGTTCGGGACTAGCGGGAGGGGCGGGTTTGGATGAGCAGTTCTTC	CASSSGLAGGAGLDEQFF
TRBD1	.	TRBV6-6	TRBJ2-7	TGTGCCAGCACGACTGACAGGGGTACCTACGAGCAGTACTTC	CASTTDRGTYEQYF
.	few	TRBV5-6	TRBJ1-6	TGTGCCAGCAGCGCAGGGGATAATTCACCCCTCCACTTT	CASSAGDNSPLHF
TRBD2	.	TRBV6-5	TRBJ2-5	TGTGCCAGCAGTTACTCGGGGGGGTTAAGGGAGACCCAGTACTTC	CASSYSGGLRETQYF
TRBD2	once	TRBV5-8	TRBJ2-7	TGTGCCAGCAGCCACTCCCGCTGGGAGGGGATTGACGAGCAGTACTTC	CASSHSRWEGIDEQYF
TRBD2	.	TRBV7-3	TRBJ2-3	TGTGCCAGCAGCTCCACTAGCGGGGTGGATACGCAGTATTTT	CASSSTSGVDTQYF
.	.	TRBV27	TRBJ1-3	TGTGCCAGCAGTTCACTTCCATGGGGGCCTGGAAACACCATATATTTT	CASSSLPWGPGNTIYF
TRBD1	.	TRBV11-2	TRBJ2-2	TGTGCCAGCAGCTTCGGACAGGGGGAAGCTGTGAACACCGGGGAGCTGTTTTTT	CASSFGQGEAVNTGELFF
.	once	TRBV7-9	TRBJ1-5	TGTGCCAGCAGCTCCACCCTAGGGAGACAGCCCCAGCATTTT	CASSSTLGRQPQHF
TRBD1	.	TRBV30	TRBJ2-2	TGTGCCTGGAATCCCGGGACAGGGGTTTCCGGGGAGCTGTTTTTT	CAWNPGTGVSGELFF
.	.	TRBV19	TRBJ1-1	TGTGCCAGTGGGAGGGTTCTGAGCACTGAAGCTTTCTTT	CASGRVLSTEAFF
.	few	TRBV27	TRBJ1-2	TGTGCCAGCAGTCAATCATCTTGGGGCGGCTACACCTTC	CASSQSSWGGYTF